One T cell receptor (beta chain) is described in this entry. Its cognate antigen is unknown. These data are taken from a study of cytomegalovirus exposure and HLA in healthy donors. Study-level points and caveats: A later analysis associated some 16,000 TCR beta sequences with HLA alleles at a 0.05 false discovery rate. Reportedly, diagnosis of cytomegalovirus status by the classifier showed high specificity and sensitivity. Overall, around 160 TCR beta chains were annotated as cytomegalovirus-associated. Analysis performed later showed TCR beta chains linked to HLA being more clonally expanded than equally common others.

CDR1 is SGHRS and CDR2 is YFSETQ in the germline V gene. Unmatched junction bases numbered 10, after V lost 4 bases and J lost 4 bases. This CDR3 spans 16 amino acids. The PCR employed 60 Vbeta primers together with 13 Jbeta primers. Using immunoSEQ multiplex PCR, the repertoire was profiled, and TCRdb retains in-frame clones only, with some absent. The table has more than 90,000 clones, about 80% seen once. The sequencing input was PBMCs. This chain links TRBV5-1 with TRBJ1-5, with TRBD1 identical over 8 bases. This TCR was sampled from a man aged 40-50 years in good health and CMV-seronegative. The DNA of the CDR3 is TGCGCCAGCAGCCCCGGAGGAACAGGGGGAAATCAGCCCCAGCATTTT. As protein: CASSPGGTGGNQPQHF.